This TCR beta chain was recorded in a study of regulatory T cells in long-lasting Graves disease. The time point is: persistent/refractory GD, antithyroid drugs over 5 years with positive TRAb. Researchers made the TCR library from RNA that was extracted from PBMCs. Study results and caveats: The persistent group shared around 3,000 public clonotypes, more than the 950 to 1,000 shared by new patients. Persistent disease showed a preference for TRBV28, TRBJ1-2 and TRBJ2-5. Analysis covered peripheral blood alone, not thyroid tissue.

Comment on this clonotype: Its antigen is as yet unknown.

Arm-PCR of CDR3 regions and iRepertoire HTBI primers were used to build TCR beta libraries. Authors' methods: Gene usage covered approximately 60 TRBV and about 15 TRBJ segments. TCRdb redid the calling of the multiplex PCR reads with MiXCR, one entry per CDR3 protein. The authors' filters were not applied to this entry. This table has under 450,000 distinct CDR3 sequences, roughly 23% appearing once. CDR1 is MNHEY, CDR2 SMNVEV, per germline (reference sequence). The length of the CDR3 is 15 residues. J lost 3 bases, V lost 2 bases, and 5 bases had no gene match. The chain uses TRBV27 and TRBJ1-1, with 8 positions matching TRBD1. The specimen was peripheral blood mononuclear cells (PBMCs), collected when the disease was refractory, from a patient treated with antithyroid drugs. The TCR was taken from a woman between 40 and 55 years old with Graves disease. CDR3: CASSLQGAGDTEAFF. CDR3 in DNA: TGTGCCAGCAGTTTACAGGGGGCGGGCGACACTGAAGCTTTCTTT.